The subject of this entry is one T cell receptor (beta chain). This record belongs to a study of T cells in Graves' hyperthyroidism and ophthalmopathy. Amplified regions were TCR beta CDR3 sequences from RNA transcripts. The HTBI primer set served for first-round RT-PCR of the TCR CDR3. A single record per CDR3 protein comes from TCRdb applying MiXCR to the multiplex PCR reads. The table lists 95,000 to 100,000 distinct CDR3 sequences, just over 50% of them singletons, with around 29% in the top ten. Germline-derived CDR1 and CDR2 are SQVTM and ANQGSEA. The V end lost 8 bases, the J end lost 2 bases, and 9 bases lay between the germline ends. This CDR3 is built from 11 residues. Stable hyperthyroidism: no ophthalmopathy progression over 18 months of follow-up. Patients aged 18 to 65 had newly diagnosed hyperthyroidism of under 2 months' duration. Each diagnosis was grounded in clinical symptoms, serum thyroxine and TRAb, thyroid ultrasound, and orbital computed tomography. The PBMCs studied were ones that came from 10 ml fresh peripheral blood.

This clonotype was obtained from a woman in her forties with Graves' hyperthyroidism. Sequenced: blood. The chain links TRBV29-1 to TRBJ1-2, with D possibly being TRBD1 (6 bases). This chain's CDR3 is CSLDRNYGYTF. CDR3 bases: TGCAGCTTGGACAGAAACTATGGCTACACCTTC.